Shown below are 24 T cell receptor beta chains from a single sample sequenced in a study of T-cell memory formation after mild COVID-19. A single record per CDR3 protein comes from TCRdb applying MiXCR to the 5' RACE reads. The repertoire consists of just under 550,000 distinct CDR3 sequences, with 20% occurring once and the leading ten covering around 13%. Sequences were obtained from PBMCs or a T cell subset sorted from them (not recorded which). The receptors stem from an adult woman who had mild COVID-19 (a few samples of this study predate the infection). Cell type and time point are not known.

On this clonotype itself: Germline and junction disagree at one end, which may indicate a read error. This chain links TRBV5-1 with TRBJ1-2; D is unclear. CDR3 length: 14 amino acids. Germline values: CDR1 SGHRS, CDR2 YFSETQ. The CDR3 region is CASTAPGGPYGYTF. The CDR3 DNA follows: TGCGCCAGCACTGCACCGGGCGGGCCCTATGGATACACCTTC.

This clonotype was observed a handful of times. The chain uses TRBV5-1 and TRBJ1-5; a weak D match, TRBD1 (6 bases). The V gene lost 5 bases and the J gene lost 5 bases, with 14 bases spanning the gap. The CDR3 runs to 14 residues. The germline V gene encodes CDR1 SGHRS and CDR2 YFSETQ. CDR3 region: CASSYSPGDQPQHF. CDR3 bases: TGCGCCAGCAGTTATTCACCAGGGGATCAGCCCCAGCATTTT.

This chain uses TRBV7-2 with TRBJ2-2, with D unclear. This CDR3 has 14 residues. V was shortened by 8 bases and J by 3 bases, with 13 bases between the two germline ends. Germline lookup yields CDR1 SGHTA and CDR2 FQGNSA. CDR3 amino acids: CASSWAADTGELFF. In DNA form, the CDR3 reads TGTGCCAGCTCTTGGGCCGCCGACACCGGGGAGCTGTTTTTT.

This clonotype was counted at least ten times. The V and J genes are TRBV4-3 and TRBJ2-3, with no clear D. Looked up from germline, CDR1 is LGHNA and CDR2 is YSLEER. Trimming cost V 2 bases and J 2 bases, with 14 bases left between them. This CDR3 has 16 residues. The CDR3 region is CASSQQSSALTDTQYF. The CDR3 DNA reads as TGCGCCAGCAGCCAACAGAGTAGTGCTCTCACAGATACGCAGTATTTT.

This sequence joins TRBV6-2 or TRBV6-3 and TRBJ1-1; 7 bases fit TRBD1. J lost 6 bases, V lost 0 bases, and 10 bases had no gene match. The CDR3 runs 16 residues. In germline, CDR1 is MNHEY, CDR2 SVGEGT. This chain's CDR3 is CASSYSGQRSRSEAFF. Written as DNA, the CDR3 is TGTGCCAGCAGTTACTCGGGACAGAGGTCTAGGTCTGAAGCTTTCTTT.

This clonotype has ten or more counts. The rearrangement uses TRBV20-1 and TRBJ2-7, with a tentative D call TRBD1 (6 bases). The CDR3 extends over 15 amino acids. The germline V gene encodes CDR1 DFQATT and CDR2 SNEGSKA (reference sequence). V lost 1 base to trimming and J lost 2 bases, with 15 bases between them. Written as DNA, the CDR3 is TGCAGTGCTAGAGTTCCCGGCAGGGGCGCCTACGAGCAGTACTTC. This gives the protein CSARVPGRGAYEQYF.

This clonotype has just a few counts. This chain links TRBV30 with TRBJ2-1; TRBD1 is a possible D gene (6 bases). This CDR3 has 14 residues. CDR1 is GTSNPN and CDR2 is SVGIG in the germline V gene (reference sequence). V lost 1 base and J lost 2, with 9 bases in between. The CDR3 DNA sequence: TGTGCCTGGAGTGGAGGGGGTCCCTACAATGAGCAGTTCTTC. Its translation: CAWSGGGPYNEQFF.

This clonotype showed up just a few times. The rearrangement uses TRBV2 and TRBJ2-3, with a weak D call TRBD2 (6 bases). V lost 2 bases, J lost 8 bases, and 20 bases lay in between. The germline gives CDR1 SNHLY, CDR2 FYNNEI. The CDR3 totals 16 residues. CDR3 loop: CASSESGTPPFGTQYF. The DNA of the CDR3 is TGTGCCAGCAGTGAATCCGGGACTCCTCCTTTCGGTACGCAGTATTTT.

This clonotype was counted between two and nine times. This chain links TRBV15 with TRBJ2-1, with 7 bases identical to TRBD1. V was pared by 0 bases and J by 4 bases, with 3 bases of the junction left unmatched. The germline V gene has CDR1 LNHNV and CDR2 YYDKDF (reference sequence). The CDR3 is 15 amino acids. CDR3: CATSRDGTEYNEQFF. The CDR3 DNA follows: TGTGCCACCAGCAGAGATGGGACAGAATACAATGAGCAGTTCTTC.

This chain connects TRBV20-1 to TRBJ2-7; 8 positions match TRBD1. Germline CDR1 is DFQATT and CDR2 is SNEGSKA (reference sequence). Germline trimming cut 1 base from V and 4 bases from J; bases unmatched to any gene: 6. The CDR3 has 14 amino acids. The CDR3 sequence: CSARGQGSKYEQYV. DNA of the CDR3: TGCAGTGCTAGAGGACAGGGGAGCAAGTACGAGCAGTACGTC.

The genes are TRBV12-3 or TRBV12-4 and TRBJ2-1; the D call may be TRBD1 or TRBD2 (7 bases each). Trimming cost V 5 bases and J 4 bases, with 24 bases left between them. This CDR3 region has 18 residues. The CDR3 nucleotides are TGTGCCAGCAGTGACGACCTAGCGGCCCAGGGGGGGTACAATGAGCAGTTCTTC. Translating it yields CASSDDLAAQGGYNEQFF.

In this sample, this clonotype turned up a few times. The chain is built from TRBV27 and TRBJ2-5, with D tentatively TRBD2 (5 bases). Germline loops: CDR1 MNHEY, CDR2 SMNVEV (reference sequence). The CDR3 sequence is 15 residues long. V dropped 8 bases and J dropped 5 bases, with 21 bases sitting between them. CDR3 nucleotides: TGTGCCAGCCGTCTGAATGGGAGAGCCAGGGAGACCCAGTACTTC. This gives the protein CASRLNGRARETQYF.

This clonotype has only a few counts. This chain uses TRBV5-1 with TRBJ2-7; 8 nucleotides align to TRBD1. The V gene's germline CDR1 is SGHRS and CDR2 YFSETQ. The CDR3 covers 16 residues. After removal of 6 bases from V and 3 bases from J, the junction contained 14 bases not matched to a gene. The CDR3 here is CASKPILGQANYEQYF. As DNA, the CDR3 is TGCGCCAGCAAGCCAATATTGGGACAGGCAAACTACGAGCAGTACTTC.

This clonotype has a handful of counts. This sequence joins TRBV6-2 or TRBV6-3 and TRBJ2-6; 7 bases are shared with TRBD1. Unmatched junction bases numbered 11, after V lost 5 bases and J lost 4 bases. CDR1 is MNHEY and CDR2 is SVGEGT in the germline V gene. The CDR3 is 17 amino acids. DNA of the CDR3: TGTGCCAGCAGTCTAAGTAGAGGGGGCTCCGGGGCCAACGTCCTGACTTTC. Translating it yields CASSLSRGGSGANVLTF.

This clonotype has only a few counts. This chain links TRBV5-1 with TRBJ2-7; D is ambiguous. The CDR3 length is 13 residues. Germline CDR1 is SGHRS and CDR2 is YFSETQ. Trimming left V 6 bases short and J 1 base short, with 11 bases between. The DNA of the CDR3 is TGCGCCAGCATGGGTGGTCCATCCTACGAGCAGTACTTC. Its protein product is CASMGGPSYEQYF.

This clonotype was observed a few times. The chain couples TRBV5-5 to TRBJ2-6, with D perhaps given as TRBD1 or TRBD2 (7 bases each). V lost 4 bases to trimming and J lost 0 bases, with 17 bases between them. The germline CDR1 and CDR2 sequences are SGHKS and YYEKEE (reference sequence). The CDR3 sequence is 18 residues long. CDR3 sequence reads: CASSRAGTASSGANVLTF. The CDR3 DNA follows: TGTGCCAGCAGCCGAGCGGGGACAGCGAGCTCTGGGGCCAACGTCCTGACTTTC.

This clonotype was observed a few times. This sequence joins TRBV12-3 or TRBV12-4 and TRBJ2-6; D not resolved. Trimming pared 6 bases from V and 3 bases from J, leaving 6 bases between. The CDR3 consists of 13 residues. CDR3 nucleotides: TGTGCCAGCAGAAACCTTGGGGCCAACGTCCTGACTTTC. Its protein is CASRNLGANVLTF.

The sample holds a few counts of this clonotype. The chain is built from TRBV12-3 or TRBV12-4 and TRBJ2-3; the D gene is possibly TRBD2 (6 bases). This CDR3 is 15 amino acids long. The ends were cut back, 2 bases at V and 5 bases at J, with 14 bases in the middle. For the CDR3, the DNA is TGTGCCAGCAGTTTAAGGACGGGAGACGGAGATACGCAGTATTTT. This encodes CASSLRTGDGDTQYF.

V usage is TRBV2 and J usage is TRBJ2-3; D unclear. The V gene's germline CDR1 is SNHLY and CDR2 FYNNEI. The CDR3 contains 14 residues. V lost 5 bases to trimming and J lost 1 base, with 10 bases between them. The CDR3 sequence is CASSRVGGTDTQYF. CDR3 nucleotide sequence: TGTGCCAGCAGTAGGGTTGGAGGCACAGATACGCAGTATTTT.

This clonotype occurred a few times. The gene calls are TRBV6-6 and TRBJ1-3; the D gene is possibly TRBD1 (5 bases). CDR1 and CDR2 (germline): MNHNY, SVGAGI (reference sequence). The ends were cut back, 5 bases at V and 6 bases at J, with 17 bases in the middle. This CDR3 contains 15 residues. CDR3 loop: CASSPPSGGKNTIYF. CDR3 DNA: TGTGCCAGCAGTCCCCCGTCCGGGGGGAAAAACACCATATATTTT.

The rearrangement uses TRBV7-2 and TRBJ2-1; D possibly matches TRBD1 or TRBD2 (6 bases each). The CDR3 consists of 15 residues. Germline values: CDR1 SGHTA, CDR2 FQGNSA. V lost 1 base and J 3 bases, leaving 10 bases between the germline ends. The DNA for the CDR3 is TGTGCCAGCAGCTTAGAAAGGGGGGTCTACAATGAGCAGTTCTTC. Amino acids: CASSLERGVYNEQFF.

This clonotype was seen a handful of times. This chain connects TRBV11-3 to TRBJ2-5; D not resolved. The V gene lost 4 bases and the J gene lost 4 bases, with 19 bases spanning the gap. Germline CDR1 SGHNT, CDR2 YENEEA. This CDR3 has 16 amino acids. CDR3 nucleotides: TGTGCCAGCAGCTCCAACTGGCGAGGTGTAGGAGAGACCCAGTACTTC. Translating gives CASSSNWRGVGETQYF.

The chain joins TRBV25-1 to TRBJ2-1; D call uncertain. Trimming cost V 7 bases and J 7 bases, with 8 bases left between them. There are 11 residues in the CDR3. Germline values: CDR1 MGHDK, CDR2 SYGVNS. The CDR3 DNA reads TGTGCCAGCACCGATGGTAATGAGCAGTTCTTC. Translating gives CASTDGNEQFF.

The chain has TRBV9 and TRBJ2-4; D uncertain. CDR1 is SGDLS and CDR2 is YYNGEE in the germline V gene. Trimming left V 4 bases short and J 0 bases short, with 14 bases between. This CDR3 has 16 residues. The CDR3: CASSPGPVLAKNIQYF. Written as DNA, the CDR3 is TGTGCCAGCAGCCCAGGCCCAGTCCTAGCCAAAAACATTCAGTACTTC.